These 9 T cell receptor beta chains were sequenced from one sample in a study of T cells in Graves' hyperthyroidism and ophthalmopathy. There were TCR beta CDR3 regions amplified from RNA transcripts. The HTBI set primed first-round TCR CDR3 RT-PCR. TCRdb re-called the multiplex PCR reads through MiXCR, storing one row per CDR3 protein. This sample has 750,000 to 900,000 distinct CDR3 sequences; 35% to 45% occur once, and the top ten carry about 9%. The sequenced sample was blood. The source is a man between 18 and 35 years old with Graves' hyperthyroidism.

This rearrangement joins TRBV19 to TRBJ1-2; D may be TRBD1 (6 bases). From germline, CDR1 is LNHDA and CDR2 SQIVND (reference sequence). V lost 8 bases, J lost 4 bases, and 20 bases lay in between. CDR3 length: 15 amino acids. The CDR3 reads CASQSFGAGAYGYTF. For the CDR3, the DNA is TGTGCCAGTCAGTCTTTTGGGGCAGGGGCCTATGGCTACACCTTC.

CDR3 DNA: TGCGCCAGCAGCTTCTACCCCGACGAGGCTAAACTGTTTTTT. Encoded protein: CASSFYPDEAKLFF. This chain uses TRBV5-1 with TRBJ1-4; no clear D gene. Trimming cost V 2 bases and J 11 bases, with 16 bases left between them. Looked up from germline, CDR1 is SGHRS and CDR2 is YFSETQ. The CDR3 runs to 14 residues.

There are a few counts of this clonotype. The rearrangement uses TRBV7-2 and TRBJ1-2; TRBD1 matches 10 bases. The germline V gene has CDR1 SGHTA and CDR2 FQGNSA. Unmatched junction bases numbered 8, after V lost 5 bases and J lost 8 bases. CDR3 length: 14 residues. The CDR3 DNA sequence: TGTGCCAGCAGCGTCCGGGACAGGGGTGCCGGCTACACCTTC. This encodes CASSVRDRGAGYTF.

This clonotype has at least ten counts. The chain links TRBV7-9 to TRBJ1-4, with TRBD1 as a possible D gene (6 bases). V was trimmed by 1 base and J by 6 bases, leaving 12 bases between them. The CDR3 spans 15 residues. Germline V gene data show CDR1 as SEHNR and CDR2 as FQNEAQ (reference sequence). The CDR3 is CASSLGWGGDEKLFF. The CDR3 nucleotides read TGTGCCAGCAGCTTAGGATGGGGGGGCGATGAAAAACTGTTTTTT.

This clonotype was seen a few times. The chain employs TRBV7-3 and TRBJ2-6; the match to TRBD1 covers 11 bases. Germline CDR1 is SGHTA and CDR2 is FQGTGA. The CDR3 runs 17 residues. V lost 2 bases to trimming and J lost 2 bases; unmatched junction nucleotides: 2. The CDR3 nucleotides read TGTGCCAGCAGCTTAGGACAGGGGGCAACTGGGGCCAACGTCCTGACTTTC. Protein sequence: CASSLGQGATGANVLTF. Filled out from reference TRBV7-3 and TRBJ2-6, the complete variable domain reads GAGVSQTPSNKVTEKGKYVELRCDPISGHTALYWYRQSLGQGPEFLIYFQGTGAADDSGLPNDRFFAVRPEGSVSTLKIQRTERGDSAVYLCASSLGQGATGANVLTFGAGSRLTVL.

The rearrangement links TRBV29-1 to TRBJ2-2; 11 bases are a match to TRBD1. The CDR3 is 14 residues long. V was clipped by 4 bases and J by 6 bases; unmatched bases: 4. Germline loops: CDR1 SQVTM, CDR2 ANQGSEA. The CDR3 bases are TGCAGCGTTGCCGGGACAGGGGGACCCGGGGAGCTGTTTTTT. Its translation: CSVAGTGGPGELFF.

The chain employs TRBV11-1 and TRBJ1-1; 7 nucleotides match TRBD1. This CDR3 region has 15 residues. The trim removed 5 bases at V and 5 bases at J, leaving 11 bases unmatched. Germline V gives CDR1 SGHAT, CDR2 FQDESV (reference sequence). CDR3 sequence: CASSLNSGQRTEAFF. Here the CDR3 DNA reads TGTGCCAGCAGCCTTAATTCGGGACAGAGGACTGAAGCTTTCTTT.

The chain combines TRBV15 with TRBJ2-7; D remains ambiguous. Germline V gene data show CDR1 as LNHNV and CDR2 as YYDKDF (reference sequence). The CDR3 runs to 16 residues. The V end lost 0 bases, the J end lost 3 bases, and 15 bases lay between the germline ends. In DNA form, the CDR3 reads TGTGCCACCAGCAGAGATGTACTCACGCGGCTCTACGAGCAGTACTTC. This codes for CATSRDVLTRLYEQYF.

The chain is built from TRBV29-1 and TRBJ2-2; D is unresolved. The CDR3 consists of 13 residues. V was shortened by 4 bases and J by 2 bases, with 8 bases between the two germline ends. The germline gives CDR1 SQVTM, CDR2 ANQGSEA. The CDR3 region is CSVAAFNTGELFF. For the CDR3, the DNA is TGCAGCGTTGCCGCTTTTAACACCGGGGAGCTGTTTTTT.